Sequencing of this TCR beta chain was carried out in a study of OX40 agonist ivuxolimab in advanced cancers. As for the study in general: Patients were dosed with the agonistic anti-OX40 (CD134) antibody ivuxolimab. Findings and caveats of the study: Clonal expansion from baseline to week 6 occurred in both CD4+ and CD8+ T cells. Among the lowest levels of clonal expansion were found in partial responders at 0.1-3.0 mg/kg. Researchers report that CD8+ T cells had, on average, more expanded clones than CD4+.

The CDR3 is made up of 15 amino acids. Germline assignment: CDR1 MNHEY and CDR2 SVGAGI. Germline trimming cut 2 bases from V and 3 bases from J; bases unmatched to any gene: 0. This clone qualifies as medium-sized. Antigen unknown. TCRdb's table, derived via immunoSEQ multiplex PCR, lists solely in-frame clones and lacks some. The repertoire holds about 6,900 clones, with approximately 80% as singletons. V and J are TRBV6-5 and TRBJ2-2; TRBD2 matches at 10 bases. The sample in question was CD4+ or CD8+ T cells sorted from blood, obtained in a trial of the OX40 agonist ivuxolimab. The sequence derives from an adult with an advanced solid tumor such as melanoma, head and neck, liver or kidney cancer. CDR3 residues: CASSYGTSDTGELFF. CDR3 bases: TGTGCCAGCAGTTACGGGACTAGCGACACCGGGGAGCTGTTTTTT.